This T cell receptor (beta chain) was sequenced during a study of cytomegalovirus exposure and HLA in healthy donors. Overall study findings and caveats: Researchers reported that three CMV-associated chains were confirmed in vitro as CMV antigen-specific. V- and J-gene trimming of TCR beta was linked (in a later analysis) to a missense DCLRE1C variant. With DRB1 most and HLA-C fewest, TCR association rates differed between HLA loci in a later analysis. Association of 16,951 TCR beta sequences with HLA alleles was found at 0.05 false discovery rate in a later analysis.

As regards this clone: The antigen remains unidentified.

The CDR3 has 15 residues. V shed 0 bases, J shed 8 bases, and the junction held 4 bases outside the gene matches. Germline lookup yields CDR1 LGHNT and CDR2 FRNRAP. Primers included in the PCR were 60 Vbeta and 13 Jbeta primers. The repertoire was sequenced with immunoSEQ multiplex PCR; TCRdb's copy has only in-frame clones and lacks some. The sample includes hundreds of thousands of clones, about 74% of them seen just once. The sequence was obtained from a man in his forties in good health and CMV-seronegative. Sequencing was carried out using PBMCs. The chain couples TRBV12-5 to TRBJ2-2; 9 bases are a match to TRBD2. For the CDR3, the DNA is TGTGCTAGTGGTTTGGTAGCGGGGGGTCCGGGGGAGCTGTTTTTT. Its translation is CASGLVAGGPGELFF.